These T cell receptor beta chains were read from a single sample in a study of blood T cells in healthy people across ages. TCRdb re-called the 5' RACE reads with MiXCR, one entry per CDR3 protein. The sample lists roughly 2 million distinct CDR3 sequences, just under 50% occurring once. Sequencing used blood. The receptors stem from a woman in her forties in good health. The CDR3 runs from the conserved cysteine through the conserved F or W. The D gene is left open where the match is weak. Clone size appears in some rows only: once, few, many, or a class for an expanded clone.

V gene	clone size	D gene	J gene	CDR3 protein	CDR3 DNA
TRBV6-1	NA	NA	TRBJ1-5	CASTLGGLGQPQHF	TGTGCCAGCACTTTGGGGGGGCTCGGCCAGCCCCAGCATTTT
TRBV6-5	NA	NA	TRBJ2-7	CASSRGRGGVYEQYF	TGTGCCAGCAGTAGGGGCAGGGGGGGGGTTTACGAGCAGTACTTC
TRBV7-2	many	TRBD2	TRBJ2-1	CASSLVGGNEQFF	TGCGCCAGCAGCTTGGTCGGGGGGAATGAGCAGTTCTTC
TRBV14	once	NA	TRBJ2-1	CASSQDSGLYDPEQFF	TGTGCCAGCAGCCAAGATTCTGGACTATATGACCCTGAGCAGTTCTTC
TRBV12-3/TRBV12-4	few	TRBD2	TRBJ2-1	CASSGRGNEQFF	TGTGCCAGCAGTGGGAGGGGCAATGAGCAGTTCTTC
TRBV15	NA	NA	TRBJ1-4	CATSGGGRPREKLFF	TGTGCCACCTCGGGTGGAGGCCGGCCCCGAGAAAAACTGTTTTTT
TRBV14	NA	TRBD1	TRBJ2-5	CASSQGYRGMRETQYF	TGTGCCAGCAGCCAAGGTTACAGGGGGATGAGGGAGACCCAGTACTTC
TRBV4-3	NA	NA	TRBJ1-1	CASSPRLGGRTEAFF	TGCGCCAGCAGCCCTCGACTGGGGGGCCGCACTGAAGCTTTCTTT
TRBV6-4	NA	NA	TRBJ1-2	CASSRQQGIYTF	TGTGCCAGCAGCCGCCAACAGGGAATCTACACCTTC
TRBV6-5	few	NA	TRBJ1-2	CASSYSIWTQADYGYTF	TGTGCCAGCAGTTACTCGATCTGGACCCAAGCGGACTATGGCTACACCTTC
TRBV9	NA	NA	TRBJ2-4	CASSEGRMAKNIQYF	TGTGCCAGCAGCGAAGGGAGGATGGCCAAAAACATTCAGTACTTC
TRBV7-9	few	TRBD1	TRBJ2-3	CASSWGQEDTQYF	TGTGCCAGCAGCTGGGGACAGGAAGATACGCAGTATTTT
TRBV7-6	NA	NA	TRBJ2-1	CASSFDHGSSYNEQFF	TGTGCCAGCAGCTTTGATCACGGGAGCTCCTACAATGAGCAGTTCTTC
TRBV10-3	NA	NA	TRBJ1-5	CAISEGAGGNQPQHF	TGTGCCATCAGTGAGGGGGCAGGGGGCAATCAGCCCCAGCATTTT
TRBV27	NA	TRBD1	TRBJ2-7	CASSLKDRALSNEQYF	TGTGCCAGCAGTCTCAAGGACAGGGCCCTCTCCAATGAGCAGTACTTC
TRBV3-1	NA	NA	TRBJ1-1	CASSQDVRNTEAFF	TGTGCCAGCAGCCAAGACGTGAGGAACACTGAAGCTTTCTTT
TRBV12-3/TRBV12-4	NA	TRBD1	TRBJ1-2	CASSPGTGADGYTF	TGTGCCAGCAGCCCCGGGACAGGGGCGGATGGCTACACCTTC
TRBV9	NA	NA	TRBJ1-2	CASSVDLQSGYTF	TGTGCCAGCAGCGTAGATCTGCAGTCTGGCTACACCTTC
TRBV20-1	few	TRBD1	TRBJ2-7	CSASRDRGSYEQYF	TGCAGTGCCTCAAGGGACAGGGGGTCCTACGAGCAGTACTTC
TRBV7-9	NA	TRBD1	TRBJ1-2	CASSSSGQGESYGYTF	TGTGCCAGCAGCTCTTCCGGACAGGGGGAGTCCTATGGCTACACCTTC
TRBV4-2	NA	NA	TRBJ2-2	CASSQAGGSNTGELFF	TGTGCCAGCAGCCAAGCGGGCGGATCGAACACCGGGGAGCTGTTTTTT
TRBV20-1	once	NA	TRBJ1-5	CSARAVTYNQPQHF	TGCAGTGCTAGAGCGGTGACATATAACCAGCCCCAGCATTTT
TRBV6-1	NA	NA	TRBJ2-3	CASSGTLILTDTQYF	TGTGCCAGCAGTGGGACCCTCATCCTCACAGATACGCAGTATTTT
TRBV28	NA	NA	TRBJ2-3	CASGGTSTDTQYF	TGTGCCAGCGGGGGCACGAGCACAGATACGCAGTATTTT
TRBV5-1	NA	TRBD2	TRBJ2-7	CASSSTSGGDYEQYF	TGCGCCAGCAGCTCAACTAGCGGGGGGGACTACGAGCAGTACTTC
TRBV20-1	NA	TRBD2	TRBJ2-7	CSASAGDLYEQYF	TGCAGTGCTAGCGCGGGGGACCTCTACGAGCAGTACTTC
TRBV2	NA	NA	TRBJ1-1	CASTAQGGYAEAFF	TGTGCCAGCACTGCACAGGGAGGGTACGCTGAAGCTTTCTTT
TRBV11-2	few	NA	TRBJ2-6	CASSLRTPIHSGANVLTF	TGTGCCAGCAGCTTACGGACACCAATCCACTCTGGGGCCAACGTCCTGACTTTC
TRBV7-2	NA	TRBD1	TRBJ2-6	CASSLQGATLSGANVLTF	TGTGCCAGCAGTTTACAGGGGGCAACCCTCTCTGGGGCCAACGTCCTGACTTTC
TRBV3-1	few	NA	TRBJ1-2	CASSIGQSYGYTF	TGTGCCAGCAGTATCGGACAGAGCTATGGCTACACCTTC
TRBV24-1	NA	NA	TRBJ2-5	CATSDPVGVSGTQYF	TGTGCCACCAGTGACCCGGTCGGGGTTTCGGGGACCCAGTACTTC
TRBV15	few	NA	TRBJ2-7	CATSRDRIAGEQYF	TGTGCCACCAGCAGAGACAGGATCGCCGGCGAGCAGTACTTC
TRBV6-1	NA	NA	TRBJ1-2	CASSEQGVSGYGYTF	TGTGCCAGCAGTGAACAGGGCGTAAGTGGCTATGGCTACACCTTC
TRBV20-1	NA	NA	TRBJ1-2	CSAREDNYGYTF	TGCAGTGCTAGAGAAGATAACTATGGCTACACCTTC
TRBV2	few	NA	TRBJ2-1	CASSELRARGQFF	TGTGCCAGTAGTGAACTTCGCGCGAGGGGGCAGTTCTTC
TRBV28	NA	NA	TRBJ1-2	CASSISSGGAYYGYTF	TGTGCCAGCAGCATATCTTCCGGCGGGGCCTACTATGGCTACACCTTC
TRBV11-2	few	NA	TRBJ2-5	CASSSYMVGKETQYF	TGTGCCAGCAGCTCTTATATGGTGGGAAAAGAGACCCAGTACTTC
TRBV5-1	NA	TRBD1	TRBJ1-2	CASRHHRGQNYGYTF	TGCGCCAGCAGGCATCACAGGGGGCAGAACTATGGCTACACCTTC
TRBV12-5	NA	NA	TRBJ2-7	CANSDWEQYF	TGTGCTAACTCGGACTGGGAGCAGTACTTC
TRBV20-1	NA	TRBD2	TRBJ2-5	CSATGGYQETQYF	TGCAGTGCTACCGGGGGGTACCAAGAGACCCAGTACTTC
TRBV19	many	TRBD1	TRBJ2-5	CATGRQGQETQYF	TGTGCCACCGGAAGACAGGGGCAAGAGACCCAGTACTTC